The clone carrying this T cell receptor beta chain is labeled large. Its target is not known. This record belongs to a study of sequential checkpoint blockade in melanoma. Study details: First-line arms were nivolumab then ipilimumab, or the reverse, randomized 1:1. Findings of the study overall: Clinical benefit was about 30 times likelier when tumor T-cell fraction and clonality increased.

The germline V gene encodes CDR1 MNHGY and CDR2 SAAAGT. V lost 0 bases to trimming and J lost 3 bases, with 14 bases between them. The CDR3 covers 17 residues. Sample treatment: randomized to nivolumab then ipilimumab (arm A) or the reverse (arm B). The table came from immunoSEQ multiplex PCR; TCRdb's copy has only in-frame clones and leaves some out. The table shows approximately 2,000 clones, with 20% to 25% occurring only once. J is TRBJ2-2 and V is TRBV6-8; D may correspond to TRBD1 or TRBD2 (5 bases each). The sample was tumor tissue (inferred from file names), taken from a patient given nivolumab and ipilimumab in sequence. The receptor was derived from a human donor with melanoma. The DNA for the CDR3 is TGTGCCAGCAGTTACTCGATCGGGACCGCCGACACCGGGGAGCTGTTTTTT. This encodes CASSYSIGTADTGELFF.